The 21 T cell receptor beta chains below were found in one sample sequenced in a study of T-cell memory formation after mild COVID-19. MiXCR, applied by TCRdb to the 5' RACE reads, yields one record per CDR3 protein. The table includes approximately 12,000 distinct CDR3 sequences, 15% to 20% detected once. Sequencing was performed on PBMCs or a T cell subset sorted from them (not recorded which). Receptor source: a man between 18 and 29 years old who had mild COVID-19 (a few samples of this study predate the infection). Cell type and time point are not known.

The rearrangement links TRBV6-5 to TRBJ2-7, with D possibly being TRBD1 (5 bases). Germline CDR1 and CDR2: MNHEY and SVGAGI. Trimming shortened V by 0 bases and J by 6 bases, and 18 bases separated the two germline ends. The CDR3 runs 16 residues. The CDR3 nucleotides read TGTGCCAGCAGTTACTCAGGGGCAGGTCCCCTAGGCGAGCAGTACGTC. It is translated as CASSYSGAGPLGEQYV.

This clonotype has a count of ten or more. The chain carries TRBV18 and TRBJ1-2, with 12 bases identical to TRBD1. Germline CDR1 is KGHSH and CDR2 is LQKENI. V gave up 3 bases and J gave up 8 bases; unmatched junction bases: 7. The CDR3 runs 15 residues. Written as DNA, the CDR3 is TGTGCCAGCTCACCCCTGGGACAGGGGGCGATGGGCTACACCTTC. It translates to CASSPLGQGAMGYTF.

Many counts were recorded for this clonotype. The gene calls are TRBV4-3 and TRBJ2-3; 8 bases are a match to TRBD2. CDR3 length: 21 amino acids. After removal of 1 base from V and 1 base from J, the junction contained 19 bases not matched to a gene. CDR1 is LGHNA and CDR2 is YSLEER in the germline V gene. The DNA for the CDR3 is TGCGCCAGCAGCCAAGCTGGTTTCCGTAGCGGGGCCCCGTGGGGCACAGATACGCAGTATTTT. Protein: CASSQAGFRSGAPWGTDTQYF.

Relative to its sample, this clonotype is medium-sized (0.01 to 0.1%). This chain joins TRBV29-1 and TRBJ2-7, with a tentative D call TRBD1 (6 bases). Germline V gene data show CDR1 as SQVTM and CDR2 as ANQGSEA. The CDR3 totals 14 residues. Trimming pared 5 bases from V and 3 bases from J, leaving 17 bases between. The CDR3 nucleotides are TGCAGCGTTATCCGGGACACCCCCCTCTACGAGCAGTACTTC. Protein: CSVIRDTPLYEQYF.

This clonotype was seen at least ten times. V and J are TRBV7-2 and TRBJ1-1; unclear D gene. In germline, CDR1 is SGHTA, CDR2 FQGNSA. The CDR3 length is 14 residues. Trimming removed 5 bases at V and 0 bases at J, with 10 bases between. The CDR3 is CASSPFGLNTEAFF. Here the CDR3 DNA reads TGTGCCAGCAGCCCCTTCGGCTTGAACACTGAAGCTTTCTTT. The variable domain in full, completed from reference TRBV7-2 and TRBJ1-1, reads GAGVSQSPSNKVTEKGKDVELRCDPISGHTALYWYRQSLGQGLEFLIYFQGNSAPDKSGLPSDRFSAERTGGSVSTLTIQRTQQEDSAVYLCASSPFGLNTEAFFGQGTRLTVV.

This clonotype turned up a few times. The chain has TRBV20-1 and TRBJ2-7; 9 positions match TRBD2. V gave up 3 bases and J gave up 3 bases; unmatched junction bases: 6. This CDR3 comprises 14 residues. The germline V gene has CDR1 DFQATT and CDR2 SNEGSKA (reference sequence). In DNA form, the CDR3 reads TGCAGTGCTAGTCCAACGACTAGCGGCTACGAGCAGTACGTC. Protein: CSASPTTSGYEQYV.

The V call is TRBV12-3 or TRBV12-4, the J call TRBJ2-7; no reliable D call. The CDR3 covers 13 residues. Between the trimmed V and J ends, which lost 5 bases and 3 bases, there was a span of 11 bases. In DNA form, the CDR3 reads TGTGCCAGCAGTCTTACAAGATACTACGAGCAGTACTTC. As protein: CASSLTRYYEQYF.

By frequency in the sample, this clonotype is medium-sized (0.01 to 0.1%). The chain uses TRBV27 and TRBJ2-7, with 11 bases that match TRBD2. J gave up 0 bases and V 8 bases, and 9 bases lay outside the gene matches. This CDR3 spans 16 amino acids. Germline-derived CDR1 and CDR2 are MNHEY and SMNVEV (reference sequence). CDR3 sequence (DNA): TGTGCCAGCGCATCCGGGCTAGCGGGGGGCTCCTACGAGCAGTACGTC. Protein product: CASASGLAGGSYEQYV.

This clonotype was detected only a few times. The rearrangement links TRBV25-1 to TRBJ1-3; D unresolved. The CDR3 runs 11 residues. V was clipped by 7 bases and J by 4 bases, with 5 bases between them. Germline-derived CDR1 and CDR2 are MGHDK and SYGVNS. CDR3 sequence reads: CASTGGNTIYF. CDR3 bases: TGTGCCAGCACTGGGGGAAACACCATATATTTT.

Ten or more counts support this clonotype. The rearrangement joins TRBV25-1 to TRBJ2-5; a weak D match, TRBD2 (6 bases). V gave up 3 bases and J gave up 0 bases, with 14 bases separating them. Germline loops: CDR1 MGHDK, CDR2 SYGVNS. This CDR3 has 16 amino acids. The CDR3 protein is CASSEGGEMYQETQYF. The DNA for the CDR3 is TGTGCCAGCAGTGAGGGGGGAGAGATGTACCAAGAGACCCAGTACTTC. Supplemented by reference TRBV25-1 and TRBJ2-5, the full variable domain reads EADIYQTPRYLVIGTGKKITLECSQTMGHDKMYWYQQDPGMELHLIHYSYGVNSTEKGDLSSESTVSRIRTEHFPLTLESARPSHTSQYLCASSEGGEMYQETQYFGPGTRLLVL.

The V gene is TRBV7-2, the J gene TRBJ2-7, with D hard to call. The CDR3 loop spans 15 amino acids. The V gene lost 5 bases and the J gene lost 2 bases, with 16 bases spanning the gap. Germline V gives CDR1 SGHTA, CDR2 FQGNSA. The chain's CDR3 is CASSPVSDPAYEQYF. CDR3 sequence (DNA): TGTGCCAGCAGCCCCGTGAGTGACCCGGCCTACGAGCAGTACTTC.

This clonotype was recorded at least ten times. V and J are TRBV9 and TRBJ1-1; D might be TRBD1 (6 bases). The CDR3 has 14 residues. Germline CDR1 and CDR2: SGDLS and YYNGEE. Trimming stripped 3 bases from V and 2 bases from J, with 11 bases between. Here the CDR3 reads CASSAGGGNTEAFF. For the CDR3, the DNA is TGTGCCAGCAGCGCGGGGGGCGGAAACACTGAAGCTTTCTTT.

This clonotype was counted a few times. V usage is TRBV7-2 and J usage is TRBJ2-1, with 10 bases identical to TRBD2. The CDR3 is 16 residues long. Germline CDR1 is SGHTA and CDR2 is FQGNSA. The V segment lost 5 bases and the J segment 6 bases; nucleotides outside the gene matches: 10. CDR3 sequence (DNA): TGTGCCAGCAGCCCACAGCGGGGGGGCCCTCCCAATGAGCAGTTCTTC. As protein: CASSPQRGGPPNEQFF.

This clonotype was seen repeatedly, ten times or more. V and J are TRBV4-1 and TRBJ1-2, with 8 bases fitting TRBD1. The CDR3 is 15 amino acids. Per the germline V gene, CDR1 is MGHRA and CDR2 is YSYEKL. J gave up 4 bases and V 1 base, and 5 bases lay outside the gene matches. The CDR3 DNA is TGCGCCAGCAGCCAAGCATCCGGGACAGGCTATGGCTACACCTTC. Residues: CASSQASGTGYGYTF.

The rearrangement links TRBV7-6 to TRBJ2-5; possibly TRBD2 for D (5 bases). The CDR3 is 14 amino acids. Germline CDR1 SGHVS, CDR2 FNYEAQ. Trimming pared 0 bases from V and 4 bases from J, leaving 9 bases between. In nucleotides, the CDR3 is TGTGCCAGCAGCTTAGCCCTGAGCGGAGAGACCCAGTACTTC. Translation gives CASSLALSGETQYF.

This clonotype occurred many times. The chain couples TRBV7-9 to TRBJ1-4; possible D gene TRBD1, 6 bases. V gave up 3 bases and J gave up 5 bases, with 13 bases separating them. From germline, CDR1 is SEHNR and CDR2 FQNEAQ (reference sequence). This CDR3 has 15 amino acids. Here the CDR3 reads CASSFFGGANEKLFF. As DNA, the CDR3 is TGTGCCAGCAGCTTCTTTGGGGGCGCGAATGAAAAACTGTTTTTT.

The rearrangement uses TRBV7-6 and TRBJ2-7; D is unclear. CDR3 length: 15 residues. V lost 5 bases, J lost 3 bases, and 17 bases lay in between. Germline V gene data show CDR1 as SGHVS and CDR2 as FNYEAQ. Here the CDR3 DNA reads TGTGCCAGCAGCGAGACGCTAGGGAACGTCTACGAGCAGTACTTC. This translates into CASSETLGNVYEQYF. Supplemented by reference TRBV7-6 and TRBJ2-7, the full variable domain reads GAGVSQSPRYKVTKRGQDVALRCDPISGHVSLYWYRQALGQGPEFLTYFNYEAQQDKSGLPNDRFSAERPEGSISTLTIQRTEQRDSAMYRCASSETLGNVYEQYFGPGTRLTVT.

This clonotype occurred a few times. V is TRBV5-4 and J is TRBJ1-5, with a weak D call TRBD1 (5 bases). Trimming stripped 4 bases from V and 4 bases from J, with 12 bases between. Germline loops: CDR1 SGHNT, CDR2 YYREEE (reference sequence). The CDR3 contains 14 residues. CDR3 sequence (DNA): TGTGCCAGCAGCGTGGGGGGAGCAAATCAGCCCCAGCATTTT. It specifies CASSVGGANQPQHF.

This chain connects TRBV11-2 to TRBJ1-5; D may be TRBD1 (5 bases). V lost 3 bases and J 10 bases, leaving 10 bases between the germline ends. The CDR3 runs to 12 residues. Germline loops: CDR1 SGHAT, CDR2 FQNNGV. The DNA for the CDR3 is TGTGCCAGCAGCTTCAGGGTCGGACCCCAGCATTTT. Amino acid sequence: CASSFRVGPQHF.

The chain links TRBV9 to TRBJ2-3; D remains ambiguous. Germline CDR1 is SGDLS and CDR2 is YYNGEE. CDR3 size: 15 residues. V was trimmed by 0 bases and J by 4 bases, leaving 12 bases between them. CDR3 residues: CASSVVGNLADTQYF. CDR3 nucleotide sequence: TGTGCCAGCAGCGTAGTGGGAAATTTGGCAGATACGCAGTATTTT.

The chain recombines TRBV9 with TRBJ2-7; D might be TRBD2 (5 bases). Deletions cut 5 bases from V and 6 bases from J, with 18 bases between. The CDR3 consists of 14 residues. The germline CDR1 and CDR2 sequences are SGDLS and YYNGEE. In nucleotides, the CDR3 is TGTGCCAGCAGTGGCAGCGGACTTGCGCTCGAGCAGTACTTC. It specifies CASSGSGLALEQYF.